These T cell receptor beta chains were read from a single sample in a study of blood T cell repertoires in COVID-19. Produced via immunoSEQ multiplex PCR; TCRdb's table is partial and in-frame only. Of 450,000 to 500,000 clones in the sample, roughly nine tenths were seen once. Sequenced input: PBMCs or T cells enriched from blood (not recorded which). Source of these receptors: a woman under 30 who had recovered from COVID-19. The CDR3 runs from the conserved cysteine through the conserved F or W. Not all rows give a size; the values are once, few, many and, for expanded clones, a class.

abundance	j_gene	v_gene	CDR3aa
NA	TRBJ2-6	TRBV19	CASTTGTGTGANVLTF
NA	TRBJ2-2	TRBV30	CAGAGGLNTGELFF
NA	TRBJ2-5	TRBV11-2	CASSRRGETQYF
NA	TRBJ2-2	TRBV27	CASNFVNREYTGELFF
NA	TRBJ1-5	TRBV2	CASSDQGAGQPQHF
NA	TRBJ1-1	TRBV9	CASSKNKTRNRDRGRWPTEAFF
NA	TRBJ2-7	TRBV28	CASMYRGGSYEQYF
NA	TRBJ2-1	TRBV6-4	CASSEDRALDEQFF
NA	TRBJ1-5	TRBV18	CASSRQEDEQPQHF
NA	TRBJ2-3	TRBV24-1	CATSRQPADTQYF
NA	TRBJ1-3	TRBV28	CASSFSSSGQDSGNTIYF
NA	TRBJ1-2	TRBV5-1	CASSLEGKAGGYTF
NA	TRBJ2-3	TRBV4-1	CASSLTRETDTQYF
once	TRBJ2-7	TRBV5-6	CASSSSGLSYEQYF
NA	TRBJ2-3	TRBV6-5	CASSWTSGGGTDTQYF
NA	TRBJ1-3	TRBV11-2	CASSFTDSGNTIYF
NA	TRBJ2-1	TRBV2	CASSNERSSYNEQFF
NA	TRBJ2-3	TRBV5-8	CASSLGLAVSTDTQYF
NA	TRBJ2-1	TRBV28	CASTGGQTYNEQFF
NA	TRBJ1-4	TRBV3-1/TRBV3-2	CASSQDLAWTGEEKLFF
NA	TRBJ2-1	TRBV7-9	CASSPTGSYNEQFF
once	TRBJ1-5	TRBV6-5	CATLIYGAQHF